A single sample is the source of the 20 T cell receptor beta chains below, sequenced in a study of cytomegalovirus exposure and HLA in healthy donors (dated by TCRdb to between 2016 and 2019). The library came from the immunoSEQ multiplex PCR assay. A mixture of 60 forward primers for TCR Vbeta segments and 13 reverse primers for TCR Jbeta segments was used in the multiplex PCR. Not all clones reach the TCRdb copy of this immuneACCESS table, which keeps in-frame sequences only. Checked studies attribute under half of the gap to unresolved V genes and leave the rest unexplained. For this sample the table gives 92,000 or so clones, of which roughly 60% were detected only once. The ten largest clones capture roughly 21% of the sample. The source material was PBMCs. The receptors were gathered from a woman aged 45-65 years in good health and CMV-seropositive.

This clone was seen a few times. The chain uses TRBV4-1 and TRBJ1-2, with unresolved D. The CDR3 length is 14 residues. V shed 2 bases and J shed 1 base, with 8 bases lying between them. Germline CDR1 reads MGHRA; CDR2 reads YSYEKL. In DNA, the CDR3 is TGCGCCAGCAGCCAATTGGACTATAACTATGGCTACACCTTC. This translates into CASSQLDYNYGYTF.

The chain links TRBV2 to TRBJ1-1, with a weak D call TRBD1 (5 bases). The germline V gene has CDR1 SNHLY and CDR2 FYNNEI. This CDR3 is 14 amino acids long. Trimming removed 7 bases from V and 6 bases from J, with 18 bases in between. The CDR3 here is CASTDQREGSEAFF. CDR3 nucleotide sequence: TGTGCCAGCACCGATCAGCGGGAGGGGTCTGAAGCTTTCTTT.

The rearrangement uses TRBV30 and TRBJ2-7; TRBD2 matches at 7 bases. This CDR3 has 14 residues. The trim removed 5 bases at V and 2 bases at J, leaving 9 bases unmatched. Germline V CDR1 and CDR2: GTSNPN, SVGIG (reference sequence). The CDR3 loop is CAWQGGTITYEQYF. In nucleotides, the CDR3 is TGTGCCTGGCAAGGAGGGACTATAACCTACGAGCAGTACTTC.

This clone was seen a single time. The chain links TRBV5-8 to TRBJ1-2, with TRBD1 matching 9 bases. V dropped 3 bases and J dropped 0; count of bases not matched to a gene: 9. This CDR3 is built from 17 residues. Germline values: CDR1 SGHTS, CDR2 YDEGEE. As DNA, the CDR3 is TGTGCCAGCAGCTCGCTCTGGGGACAGGGAACTAACTATGGCTACACCTTC. This codes for CASSSLWGQGTNYGYTF.

This clone was seen many times. The gene calls are TRBV4-2 and TRBJ2-1; 10 bases fit TRBD2. Germline V CDR1 and CDR2: LGHNA, YNFKEQ. This CDR3 is built from 15 residues. The J segment lost 5 bases and the V segment lost 5 bases, leaving 6 bases of the junction unmatched. CDR3 protein: CASSWSGGDNNEQFF. CDR3 sequence (DNA): TGTGCCAGCAGCTGGAGCGGGGGGGATAACAATGAGCAGTTCTTC.

The V gene is TRBV10-3, the J gene TRBJ2-3, with a tentative D call TRBD1 (6 bases). The CDR3 totals 15 residues. V lost 9 bases and J lost 0, with 16 bases in between. Germline loops: CDR1 ENHRY, CDR2 SYGVKD. The CDR3 nucleotides are TGTGCCATTATGCCCGGGACAACCAGCACAGATACGCAGTATTTT. It is translated as CAIMPGTTSTDTQYF.

This clone was detected many times. The V gene is TRBV11-1, the J gene TRBJ1-1; TRBD1 might be the D (5 bases). The CDR3 totals 14 residues. V gave up 0 bases and J gave up 1 base, with 6 bases separating them. The germline gives CDR1 SGHAT, CDR2 FQDESV (reference sequence). CDR3 nucleotide sequence: TGTGCCAGCAGCTTAGCGCAGGGGAACACTGAAGCTTTCTTT. Amino acids: CASSLAQGNTEAFF.

The V call is TRBV28, the J call TRBJ2-7; D remains unclear. The CDR3 has 16 amino acids. V lost 3 bases and J 1 base, leaving 16 bases between the germline ends. Germline CDR1 MDHEN, CDR2 SYDVKM. The CDR3 reads CASSFLDSLYSYEQYF. The CDR3, as DNA: TGTGCCAGCAGTTTTCTCGATAGTCTATATTCCTACGAGCAGTACTTC.

This chain uses TRBV5-1 with TRBJ2-1, with D possibly being TRBD1 (5 bases). CDR3 length: 16 amino acids. The V gene lost 1 base and the J gene lost 0 bases, with 11 bases spanning the gap. From germline, CDR1 is SGHRS and CDR2 YFSETQ. Written as DNA, the CDR3 is TGCGCCAGCAGCTTGTTGACAGCAAGCTCCTACAATGAGCAGTTCTTC. Amino acids: CASSLLTASSYNEQFF.

Written as DNA, the CDR3 is TGTGCCAGCAGCCGACAACAGGGGGCGGGCGAGCAGTACTTC. This codes for CASSRQQGAGEQYF. V is TRBV7-2 and J is TRBJ2-7, with 9 bases fitting TRBD1. The V gene end was trimmed by 5 bases and the J gene end by 6 bases; junction bases not matched to a gene: 8. The germline gives CDR1 SGHTA, CDR2 FQGNSA. The CDR3 loop spans 14 amino acids.

J is TRBJ1-4 and V is TRBV5-1; D is unresolved. The germline V gene encodes CDR1 SGHRS and CDR2 YFSETQ. V lost 2 bases to trimming and J lost 0 bases, with 5 bases between them. This CDR3 spans 14 amino acids. CDR3 nucleotides: TGCGCCAGCAGCTTAGACTCAACTAATGAAAAACTGTTTTTT. Translation gives CASSLDSTNEKLFF.

There are a few counts of this clone. The rearrangement joins TRBV30 to TRBJ2-1, with TRBD2 matching 13 bases. CDR1 is GTSNPN, CDR2 SVGIG, per germline (reference sequence). The CDR3 totals 13 residues. The CDR3 bases are TGTGCGACCACTAGCGGGGGGGCAAATGAGCAGTTCTTC. Protein sequence: CATTSGGANEQFF.

The chain has TRBV10-3 and TRBJ1-2, with 7 bases that match TRBD1. V was pared by 2 bases and J by 3 bases, with 9 bases of the junction left unmatched. From germline, CDR1 is ENHRY and CDR2 SYGVKD. This CDR3 has 16 amino acids. The chain's CDR3 is CAISEPGTAPDYGYTF. In DNA form, the CDR3 reads TGTGCCATCAGTGAGCCCGGGACAGCCCCAGACTATGGCTACACCTTC.

The chain has TRBV4-2 and TRBJ1-1, with TRBD1 matching over 8 bases. Germline CDR1 is LGHNA and CDR2 is YNFKEQ. The CDR3 length is 17 residues. J was trimmed by 7 bases and V by 0 bases; bases with no gene match: 13. CDR3 nucleotide sequence: TGTGCCAGCAGCCAAGATGAGTCGACAGGGGAGATAGGTGAAGCTTTCTTT. Residues: CASSQDESTGEIGEAFF.

V usage is TRBV13 and J usage is TRBJ1-1; D possibly corresponds to TRBD1 (6 bases). Germline loops: CDR1 PRHDT, CDR2 FYEKMQ (reference sequence). The CDR3 has 15 amino acids. Between the trimmed V and J ends, which lost 1 base and 1 base, there was a span of 10 bases. The CDR3 DNA sequence: TGTGCCAGCAGCTTAGTCGGGGGGGCGAACACTGAAGCTTTCTTT. It encodes CASSLVGGANTEAFF.

The CDR3 is CASSEGAGNTGELFF. The CDR3 coding sequence is TGTGCCAGCAGTGAAGGGGCAGGGAACACCGGGGAGCTGTTTTTT. This chain joins TRBV2 and TRBJ2-2; D not certain. CDR1 is SNHLY, CDR2 FYNNEI, per germline. V was pared by 1 base and J by 1 base, with 7 bases between. The CDR3 has 15 residues.

The rearrangement uses TRBV28 and TRBJ2-7; the match to TRBD2 covers 11 bases. In germline, CDR1 is MDHEN, CDR2 SYDVKM. After removal of 6 bases from V and 10 bases from J, the junction contained 8 bases not matched to a gene. This CDR3 contains 13 residues. The CDR3 DNA follows: TGTGCCAGCAGGCGTAGCGGGGGGGCCACCCAGTACTTC. This sequence encodes CASRRSGGATQYF.

The table lists this clone with a few counts. Distinct nucleotide sequences in the sample also encode this CDR3. The CDR3 loop is CASSSLTGVTEAFF. CDR3 nucleotide sequence: TGTGCCAGCAGTAGCCTGACAGGCGTCACTGAAGCTTTCTTT. V and J are TRBV6-5 and TRBJ1-1; D is perhaps TRBD1 (6 bases). Trimming left V 5 bases short and J 4 bases short, with 14 bases between. Looked up from germline, CDR1 is MNHEY and CDR2 is SVGAGI. The CDR3 length is 14 residues.

The chain has TRBV6-1 and TRBJ1-1; tentatively, D is TRBD1 (6 bases). The CDR3 is 17 residues long. Germline V CDR1 and CDR2: MNHNS, SASEGT. V was shortened by 2 bases and J by 1 base, with 17 bases between the two germline ends. CDR3 protein: CASSERGSPTGNTEAFF. The CDR3 region has the DNA TGTGCCAGCAGTGAAAGGGGGTCCCCCACCGGGAACACTGAAGCTTTCTTT.

This clone turned up a few times. The chain couples TRBV28 to TRBJ1-5; possible D gene TRBD1, 5 bases. Germline values: CDR1 MDHEN, CDR2 SYDVKM. The CDR3 has 15 residues. V lost 7 bases and J lost 8, with 21 bases in between. The DNA of the CDR3 is TGTGCCAGCACCCCCTACCGGGGGGGGAACGAGCCCCAGCATTTT. Translated: CASTPYRGGNEPQHF. The variable domain in full, with the rest retrieved from reference TRBV28 and TRBJ1-5, is DVKVTQSSRYLVKRTGEKVFLECVQDMDHENMFWYRQDPGLGLRLIYFSYDVKMKEKGDIPEGYSVSREKKERFSLILESASTNQTSMYLCASTPYRGGNEPQHFGDGTRLSIL.